This T cell receptor (beta chain) derives from a study of blood T cell repertoires in COVID-19 (dated by TCRdb to 2018 to 2020). In the study overall: Samples covering the acute and convalescent phases of COVID-19 were provided by collaborators in the United States, Italy and Spain. The sample metadata nearly always contained a de-identified subject ID, COVID-19 status, age in years and sex. The repertoires were made available in a free public database intended to serve as a resource for research on the immune response to SARS-CoV-2. The dataset comprised deeply sampled blood TCRbeta repertoires from subjects exposed to, actively infected with, or recovered from COVID-19. The samples were drawn from two sources: the first 160 participants of the ongoing ImmuneRACE study, and about 1,300 subjects contributed by 6 global collaborators. Where available, HLA class I and class II types were taken from metadata supplied by the sample provider and were not determined by assay-based typing. The material from the prospective study consisted of cDNA or gDNA derived from T cells, B-cell-depleted T cells, or PBMCs.

What the research found in general, with its limitations: Clinical and demographic metadata were provided uncurated, with the amount varying by source and participant.

The immunoSEQ Assay, a bias-controlled multiplex PCR, was used to amplify TCRbeta CDR3 regions from genomic DNA. The original methods were these. Nucleated cell counts per sample were estimated from amplification of reference gene primers within the assay. To quantify the absolute abundance of each unique TCRbeta CDR3 rearrangement, sequence reads were collapsed and filtered. For each sample, productive Simpson clonality was calculated as the square root of Simpson's diversity index across productive rearrangements. TCRdb re-hosts the immuneACCESS table, in-frame sequences only. Its copies lack some clones; in the studies checked, an unresolved V gene accounts for under half of them, and the cause for the rest is not known. That table gives V, J and clone size, and the DNA gave D and trimming. The sample table contains around 150,000 clones; only one count was recorded for 82% of them. The ten largest clones represent 6.5% to 8.5% of the sample.

The germline V gene encodes CDR1 GTSNPN and CDR2 SVGIG (reference sequence). Trimming takes 3 bases off V and 1 base off J; junction bases not matched to a gene: 9. From the cysteine through the phenylalanine, the CDR3 covers 16 amino acids. The kept DNA is CDR3 alone, 48 bases in frame from the first base. Notes on this clone: Its antigen has not been determined. No base quality values were provided; no much bigger clone lies one nucleotide off.

One collaborating source in Seattle enrolled patients during active infection and followed them longitudinally through the course of disease. The collaborating institutions used their own protocols to collect whole blood in K2EDTA tubes. For TCRbeta analysis, collaborators shipped samples in one of three forms: frozen whole blood, isolated PBMCs, or DNA extracted from either of those sample types. This TCR was sampled from a woman in her thirties or forties with COVID-19, enrolled during active disease. The sequencing sample was made of peripheral blood. The V and J segments used are TRBV30 and TRBJ2-1; TRBD2 matches 7 bases in the middle. The CDR3 protein sequence reads: CAWRPRGVGSYNEQFF. DNA sequence: TGTGCCTGGAGGCCTCGGGGGGTTGGGTCCTACAATGAGCAGTTCTTC.